This entry describes one T cell receptor (beta chain). Its antigen is not known. This table comes from immunoSEQ multiplex PCR, and its TCRdb copy is limited to in-frame clones, with some not included. The repertoire includes about 72,000 clones, 90% to 95% of them detected once, and more than 6.5% sits in the top ten. The data are from a study of PD-1 blockade in classical Hodgkin lymphoma. Study-level background: Patients got intravenous nivolumab 3 mg/kg every 2 weeks. The study's findings and limits: Reported findings placed baseline TCR diversity lower in newly diagnosed patients (compared with healthy donors). By C4D1, diversity of CD4+ TCRs had risen significantly, whereas that of CD8+ TCRs had not. Complete responders matched newly diagnosed patients in baseline diversity.

Each patient relapsed following autologous stem cell transplantation, and prior brentuximab vedotin exposure differed. The CDR3 spans 13 residues. Germline CDR1 and CDR2: SEHNR and FQNEAQ (reference sequence). The sequences come from peripheral blood mononuclear cells (PBMCs), collected at baseline. J is TRBJ2-7 and V is TRBV7-9; 7 bases are shared with TRBD2. The origin of this receptor is a human donor with classical Hodgkin lymphoma. Here the CDR3 reads CAFMASGSYEQYF. In nucleotides, the CDR3 is TGTGCTTTTATGGCTAGCGGATCCTACGAGCAGTACTTC.